Shown below are 30 T cell receptor beta chains from a single sample sequenced in a study of T cell responses to AZD1222 COVID-19 vaccine. Here immunoSEQ multiplex PCR was the method, and the copy in TCRdb shows in-frame clones only, minus some. This table has around 76,000 clones, approximately 85% appearing once. The sequencing here drew on peripheral blood, taken on day 0 of AZD1222 vaccination. These receptors originate from an adult in good health.

V and J are TRBV5-1 and TRBJ1-2; D is ambiguous. Germline V lookup: CDR1 SGHRS, CDR2 YFSETQ. CDR3 size: 13 residues. V was shortened by 2 bases and J by 7 bases, with 12 bases between the two germline ends. In nucleotides, the CDR3 is TGCGCCAGCAGCTTCGTGGAGGGTCGTGGCTACACCTTC. It yields the protein CASSFVEGRGYTF.

The V call is TRBV6-1, the J call TRBJ1-1; unclear D gene. Trimming cost V 3 bases and J 4 bases, with 12 bases left between them. The V gene's germline CDR1 is MNHNS and CDR2 SASEGT. The CDR3 spans 14 residues. The CDR3 protein is CASSDGVGSTEAFF. CDR3 in DNA: TGTGCCAGCAGTGATGGGGTGGGGTCCACTGAAGCTTTCTTT.

Only one count was recorded for this clone. V gene TRBV30 combines with J gene TRBJ2-7; 10 bases are shared with TRBD1. CDR3 length equals 14 residues. Germline lookup yields CDR1 GTSNPN and CDR2 SVGIG (reference sequence). Losses at the gene ends were 3 bases for V and 8 bases for J; bases not matched to a gene: 10. CDR3 sequence reads: CAWSGDRGLNQQYF. CDR3 sequence (DNA): TGTGCCTGGAGCGGCGACAGGGGGCTCAATCAGCAGTACTTC.

J is TRBJ2-5 and V is TRBV20-1; D ambiguous. CDR3 length: 11 residues. CDR1 is DFQATT, CDR2 SNEGSKA, per germline (reference sequence). Trimming pared 3 bases from V and 10 bases from J, leaving 12 bases between. The CDR3 loop is CSASLLGFQYF. The CDR3 coding sequence is TGCAGTGCTAGTCTTCTGGGCTTCCAGTACTTC.

The chain couples TRBV27 to TRBJ1-1; D perhaps matches TRBD1 (6 bases). Germline loops: CDR1 MNHEY, CDR2 SMNVEV (reference sequence). The V and J ends lost 8 bases and 6 bases respectively, with 22 bases between them. There are 15 residues in the CDR3. This chain's CDR3 is CASEKRGGNLAEAFF. Here the CDR3 DNA reads TGTGCCAGCGAGAAGAGGGGGGGAAATTTGGCTGAAGCTTTCTTT.

CDR3 coding DNA: TGTGCCAGCAGCCAGAATTCACCCCTCCACTTT. This codes for CASSQNSPLHF. This chain joins TRBV5-6 and TRBJ1-6, with no clear D. In germline, CDR1 is SGHDT, CDR2 YYEEEE. CDR3 length: 11 residues. The V end lost 4 bases, the J end lost 7 bases, and 3 bases lay between the germline ends.

The CDR3 loop is CASSQVWELNEKLFF. CDR3 bases: TGCGCCAGCAGCCAAGTATGGGAGTTGAATGAAAAACTGTTTTTT. This rearrangement joins TRBV4-3 to TRBJ1-4; D remains ambiguous. V lost 1 base to trimming and J lost 5 bases, with 11 bases between them. Germline V gene data show CDR1 as LGHNA and CDR2 as YSLEER. The CDR3 spans 15 residues.

This clone was seen only a few times. The junction shows a germline mismatch at one end, possibly a read error. The chain uses TRBV24-1 and TRBJ2-1; 8 bases are a match to TRBD2. The CDR3 contains 15 residues. The V gene's germline CDR1 is KGHDR and CDR2 SFDVKD. The CDR3 protein is CATSALRGAYNEQFF. The CDR3 DNA is TGTGCCACCAGTGCTTTGCGGGGGGCCTACAATGAGCAGTTCTTC.

The chain uses TRBV5-1 and TRBJ1-6, with D maybe TRBD1 (5 bases). CDR3 size: 15 residues. V shed 0 bases and J shed 11 bases, with 15 bases lying between them. Germline CDR1 SGHRS, CDR2 YFSETQ. This chain's CDR3 is CASSLVRTGAAPLHF. The DNA of the CDR3 is TGCGCCAGCAGCTTGGTAAGGACCGGGGCGGCACCCCTCCACTTT. The full variable domain, with the rest looked up from reference TRBV5-1 and TRBJ1-6, is KAGVTQTPRYLIKTRGQQVTLSCSPISGHRSVSWYQQTPGQGLQFLFEYFSETQRNKGNFPGRFSGRQFSNSRSEMNVSTLELGDSALYLCASSLVRTGAAPLHFGNGTRLTVT.

The chain carries TRBV19 and TRBJ1-5; 7 bases agree with TRBD1. V shed 5 bases and J 9 bases; nucleotides not matched to a gene: 13. Germline V gene data show CDR1 as LNHDA and CDR2 as SQIVND (reference sequence). The CDR3 has 15 residues. CDR3: CASSRGDSFTGPQHF. Written as DNA, the CDR3 is TGTGCCAGTAGTCGCGGGGACAGCTTTACGGGGCCCCAGCATTTT.

V is TRBV4-2 and J is TRBJ2-7, with no clear D. The CDR3 consists of 14 residues. The germline V gene encodes CDR1 LGHNA and CDR2 YNFKEQ. Deletions cut 0 bases from V and 2 bases from J, with 8 bases between. Written as DNA, the CDR3 is TGTGCCAGCAGCCAAGATGGGTCTACCTACGAGCAGTACTTC. Translated, it gives CASSQDGSTYEQYF.

The chain links TRBV4-2 to TRBJ2-1, with TRBD2 matching over 11 bases. Germline V gene sequence: CDR1 LGHNA, CDR2 YNFKEQ. With 4 bases clipped from V and 7 bases from J, the junction kept 9 bases outside the gene matches. This CDR3 spans 16 amino acids. The CDR3 reads CASSPGTSGTGNEQFF. Here the CDR3 DNA reads TGTGCCAGCAGCCCCGGGACTAGCGGTACGGGGAATGAGCAGTTCTTC.

This clone appeared a single time. The chain is built from TRBV7-2 and TRBJ2-7; 7 nucleotides agree with TRBD2. The V segment lost 5 bases and the J segment 4 bases; nucleotides outside the gene matches: 5. The CDR3 covers 13 residues. Germline CDR1 SGHTA, CDR2 FQGNSA. The CDR3 DNA sequence: TGTGCCAGCAGCATGAGCGGGGAATACGAGCAGTACTTC. Its protein product is CASSMSGEYEQYF.

This clone was picked up one time. This chain joins TRBV5-1 and TRBJ2-5; D remains ambiguous. The CDR3 has 14 amino acids. Trimming left V 4 bases short and J 3 bases short, with 13 bases between. Germline V gene sequence: CDR1 SGHRS, CDR2 YFSETQ. DNA for the CDR3: TGCGCCAGCAGCCCATACGACGGAAAAGAGACCCAGTACTTC. This encodes CASSPYDGKETQYF.

This clone was observed a single time. V gene TRBV6-5 combines with J gene TRBJ1-3; 11 nucleotides align to TRBD1. Germline CDR1 is MNHEY and CDR2 is SVGAGI. The CDR3 is 16 amino acids. With V trimmed by 4 bases and J by 8 bases, 10 bases remained unmatched. The CDR3 is CASSFSWTGGRDTIYF. In DNA form, the CDR3 reads TGTGCCAGCAGTTTCTCTTGGACAGGGGGCCGGGACACCATATATTTT.

This rearrangement joins TRBV28 to TRBJ2-6; possibly TRBD1 for D (6 bases). Per the germline V gene, CDR1 is MDHEN and CDR2 is SYDVKM. The length of the CDR3 is 14 residues. The V end was cut by 7 bases, the J end by 2 bases, with 9 bases between. This CDR3 reads CASNRAAGANVLTF. The CDR3 DNA follows: TGTGCCAGCAACAGGGCAGCTGGGGCCAACGTCCTGACTTTC.

The rearrangement uses TRBV7-8 and TRBJ2-3; D not resolved. This CDR3 comprises 15 residues. The V gene's germline CDR1 is SGHVS and CDR2 FQNEAQ. V was pared by 0 bases and J by 1 base, with 8 bases between. This CDR3 is CASSLALRGTDTQYF. The CDR3 bases are TGTGCCAGCAGCTTAGCGTTAAGAGGCACAGATACGCAGTATTTT.

This clone was detected only a few times. The chain combines TRBV7-3 with TRBJ2-3; D ambiguous. With 5 bases removed from V and 1 base from J, the gap between germline ends came to 13 bases. Germline V gene lookup returns CDR1 SGHTA and CDR2 FQGTGA. This CDR3 is 15 amino acids long. CDR3 loop: CASSARAEGTDTQYF. The CDR3 DNA reads as TGTGCCAGCAGCGCAAGGGCGGAAGGCACAGATACGCAGTATTTT.

The chain uses TRBV7-2 and TRBJ1-1, with unresolved D. CDR3 length: 12 residues. The germline V and J ends were trimmed by 1 base and 11 bases, with 11 bases remaining between them. From germline, CDR1 is SGHTA and CDR2 FQGNSA. The CDR3 spells CASSLGPPMAFF. DNA for the CDR3: TGTGCCAGCAGCTTAGGGCCCCCAATGGCTTTCTTT.

The chain uses TRBV9 and TRBJ2-3; TRBD2 matches 14 bases. Germline V gene data show CDR1 as SGDLS and CDR2 as YYNGEE. V was clipped by 5 bases and J by 3 bases; unmatched bases: 2. The CDR3 extends over 15 amino acids. The CDR3, as DNA: TGTGCCAGCAGAGGACTAGCGGGGGGTACAGATACGCAGTATTTT. Its translation: CASRGLAGGTDTQYF.

The chain uses TRBV28 and TRBJ2-1; 8 bases fit TRBD1. The trim removed 6 bases at V and 5 bases at J, leaving 6 bases unmatched. This CDR3 contains 14 residues. CDR1 is MDHEN and CDR2 is SYDVKM in the germline V gene. Here the CDR3 reads CASRGNRGDNEQFF. CDR3 bases: TGTGCCAGCAGGGGAAACAGGGGGGACAATGAGCAGTTCTTC.

The V call is TRBV5-1, the J call TRBJ1-5, with TRBD1 matching 7 bases. The CDR3 totals 14 residues. V shed 5 bases and J 3 bases; nucleotides not matched to a gene: 5. CDR1 is SGHRS and CDR2 is YFSETQ in the germline V gene. CDR3 sequence: CASRDGTDNQPQHF. The CDR3 DNA follows: TGCGCCAGCAGAGACGGGACAGACAATCAGCCCCAGCATTTT.

The rearrangement links TRBV2 to TRBJ2-7; 7 nucleotides agree with TRBD1. The germline V gene has CDR1 SNHLY and CDR2 FYNNEI. This CDR3 region has 16 residues. V was pared by 2 bases and J by 1 base, with 8 bases of the junction left unmatched. CDR3 residues: CASSERDRVRSYEQYF. CDR3 in DNA: TGTGCCAGCAGTGAACGCGACAGGGTTAGGTCCTACGAGCAGTACTTC.

The chain employs TRBV21-1 and TRBJ2-7; TRBD1 is taken as the D call from the table, unchecked against the DNA. TRBV21-1 is designated a pseudogene. This CDR3 region has 16 residues. DNA of the CDR3: TGTGCCAGCAGCAAAGCTAGGGACAGTGTAAACCACGAGCAGTACTTC. Translated: CASSKARDSVNHEQYF.

This clone has a handful of counts. The chain employs TRBV28 and TRBJ1-4; the D gene is possibly TRBD1 (5 bases). Germline V gene data show CDR1 as MDHEN and CDR2 as SYDVKM. This CDR3 spans 15 amino acids. Deletions cut 2 bases from V and 7 bases from J, with 14 bases between. CDR3 sequence: CASSLRAVGGEKLFF. CDR3 DNA sequence: TGTGCCAGCAGTTTAAGAGCCGTGGGGGGTGAAAAACTGTTTTTT.

The V and J genes are TRBV24-1 and TRBJ2-2; no clear D gene. Germline CDR1 reads KGHDR; CDR2 reads SFDVKD. V gave up 6 bases and J gave up 4 bases, with 11 bases separating them. This CDR3 is built from 14 residues. CDR3 residues: CATSKATTTGELFF. CDR3 DNA: TGTGCCACCAGTAAGGCAACAACCACCGGGGAGCTGTTTTTT.

The chain is built from TRBV27 and TRBJ1-1; 8 positions agree with TRBD1. CDR1 MNHEY and CDR2 SMNVEV come from the germline V gene (reference sequence). The CDR3 has 16 residues. The junction had 8 bases not matched to a gene; V was cut back by 4 bases and J by 1 base. The CDR3 reads CASSYAGTGPNTEAFF. The CDR3, as DNA: TGTGCCAGCAGTTACGCCGGGACAGGCCCGAACACTGAAGCTTTCTTT.

This chain links TRBV28 with TRBJ2-3, with 7 bases lining up with TRBD2. J was trimmed by 1 base and V by 4 bases; bases with no gene match: 8. Looked up from germline, CDR1 is MDHEN and CDR2 is SYDVKM. CDR3 length: 16 amino acids. The CDR3 region has the DNA TGTGCCAGCAGTTCCCCCCCCCGGGGGGGCACAGATACGCAGTATTTT. This sequence encodes CASSSPPRGGTDTQYF.

The gene calls are TRBV19 and TRBJ1-2; D is uncertain. The length of the CDR3 is 12 residues. Germline values: CDR1 LNHDA, CDR2 SQIVND (reference sequence). Trimming cost V 1 base and J 7 bases, with 7 bases left between them. The CDR3 loop is CASSIGSGGYTF. The DNA of the CDR3 is TGTGCCAGTAGTATAGGGTCTGGTGGCTACACCTTC. Using reference TRBV19 and TRBJ1-2 for the parts outside the CDR3, the full variable domain is DGGITQSPKYLFRKEGQNVTLSCEQNLNHDAMYWYRQDPGQGLRLIYYSQIVNDFQKGDIAEGYSVSREKKESFPLTVTSAQKNPTAFYLCASSIGSGGYTFGSGTRLTVV.

This sequence joins TRBV11-2 and TRBJ2-4, with 10 bases lining up with TRBD2. The CDR3 runs to 16 residues. The trim removed 5 bases at V and 6 bases at J, leaving 10 bases unmatched. CDR1 and CDR2 (germline): SGHAT, FQNNGV. CDR3 amino acids: CASSRGGAGGPNIQYF. CDR3 nucleotide sequence: TGTGCCAGCAGCCGAGGGGGAGCGGGGGGGCCAAACATTCAGTACTTC.